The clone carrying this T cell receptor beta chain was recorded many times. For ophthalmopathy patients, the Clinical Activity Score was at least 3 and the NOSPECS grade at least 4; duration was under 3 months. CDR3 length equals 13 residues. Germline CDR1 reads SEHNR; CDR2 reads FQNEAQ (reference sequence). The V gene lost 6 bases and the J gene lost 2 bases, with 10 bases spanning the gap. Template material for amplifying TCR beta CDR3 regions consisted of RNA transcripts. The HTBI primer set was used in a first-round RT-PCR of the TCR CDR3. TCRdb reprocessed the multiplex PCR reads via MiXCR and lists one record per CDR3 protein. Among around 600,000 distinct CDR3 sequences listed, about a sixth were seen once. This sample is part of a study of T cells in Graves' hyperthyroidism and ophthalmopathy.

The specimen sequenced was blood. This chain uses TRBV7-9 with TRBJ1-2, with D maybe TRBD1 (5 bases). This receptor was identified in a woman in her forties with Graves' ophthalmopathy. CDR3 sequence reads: CASSGTANYGYTF. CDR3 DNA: TGTGCCAGCAGTGGGACGGCGAACTATGGCTACACCTTC.